Each of the 15 T cell receptor beta chains below was sequenced from the same sample in a study of memory CD4+ T cells and cytomegalovirus serostatus. Data came from immunoSEQ multiplex PCR; TCRdb stores just in-frame clones and leaves some out. The table has around 63,000 clones, 76% seen once; the top ten hold 4% to 5%. Single viable CD3+CD4+CD8-CD45RO+ cells were sorted as the memory CD4+ T cells. Material for sequencing was memory CD4+ T cells from blood. These receptors came from an adult in good health and CMV-seropositive.

J is TRBJ2-3 and V is TRBV5-1; D unclear. Germline V gives CDR1 SGHRS, CDR2 YFSETQ. V dropped 1 base and J dropped 6 bases, with 6 bases sitting between them. This CDR3 spans 12 amino acids. The CDR3 DNA is TGCGCCAGCAGCTTGATGGGGGATACGCAGTATTTT. Its translation is CASSLMGDTQYF. The variable domain in full, completed from reference TRBV5-1 and TRBJ2-3, reads KAGVTQTPRYLIKTRGQQVTLSCSPISGHRSVSWYQQTPGQGLQFLFEYFSETQRNKGNFPGRFSGRQFSNSRSEMNVSTLELGDSALYLCASSLMGDTQYFGPGTRLTVL.

J is TRBJ1-1 and V is TRBV15; D perhaps matches TRBD1 (5 bases). Germline CDR1 LNHNV, CDR2 YYDKDF (reference sequence). The V end was cut by 5 bases, the J end by 0 bases, with 13 bases between. The CDR3 extends over 15 amino acids. The CDR3 DNA is TGTGCCACCAGCGGGGCGGACATCATGAACACTGAAGCTTTCTTT. Protein product: CATSGADIMNTEAFF.

Worth noting for this clone: This same CDR3 is encoded by further DNA sequences in the sample. The J gene is TRBJ2-1, the V gene TRBV4-2; 11 positions match TRBD2. Germline-derived CDR1 and CDR2 are LGHNA and YNFKEQ. The CDR3 sequence is 17 residues long. V dropped 0 bases and J dropped 3; count of bases not matched to a gene: 4. CDR3 bases: TGTGCCAGCAGCCAAGAATCGGGACTAGCGGACTACAATGAGCAGTTCTTC. Translating gives CASSQESGLADYNEQFF.

V gene TRBV25-1 combines with J gene TRBJ1-2; 9 positions match TRBD1. Germline CDR1 MGHDK, CDR2 SYGVNS. The CDR3 sequence is 12 residues long. J gave up 8 bases and V 7 bases, and 5 bases lay outside the gene matches. The CDR3 sequence is CASTGQGYGYTF. CDR3 nucleotide sequence: TGTGCCAGCACGGGACAGGGATACGGCTACACCTTC.

This chain uses TRBV5-1 with TRBJ1-4; 7 bases agree with TRBD1. CDR1 is SGHRS and CDR2 is YFSETQ in the germline V gene. This CDR3 comprises 15 residues. V lost 4 bases and J lost 0; bases outside the gene matches: 3. The CDR3 spells CASSVTGATNEKLFF. CDR3 coding DNA: TGCGCCAGCAGCGTAACAGGGGCAACTAATGAAAAACTGTTTTTT.

This clone has a count of ten or more. The chain recombines TRBV6-5 with TRBJ1-1; D call uncertain. Germline CDR1 is MNHEY and CDR2 is SVGAGI. Trimming took 5 bases from V and 4 from J, leaving 17 bases between them. The CDR3 is 15 residues long. The DNA of the CDR3 is TGTGCCAGCAGTCTCCTCGGGGTCTGGAGCACTGAAGCTTTCTTT. It codes for CASSLLGVWSTEAFF.

The V call is TRBV27, the J call TRBJ1-4; TRBD1 is a possible D gene (5 bases). V was cut by 4 bases and J by 8 bases, with 17 bases left in between. The CDR3 is made up of 15 amino acids. Germline V CDR1 and CDR2: MNHEY, SMNVEV (reference sequence). This chain's CDR3 is CASSSPTGNREKLFF. The CDR3 region has the DNA TGTGCCAGCAGTTCCCCCACAGGAAACCGCGAAAAACTGTTTTTT.

The rearrangement uses TRBV9 and TRBJ2-1, with D uncertain. CDR1 is SGDLS and CDR2 is YYNGEE in the germline V gene. Trimming shortened V by 4 bases and J by 0 bases, and 14 bases separated the two germline ends. There are 16 residues in the CDR3. The CDR3 loop is CASSPRTASSYNEQFF. CDR3 nucleotides: TGTGCCAGCAGCCCTCGGACCGCAAGCTCCTACAATGAGCAGTTCTTC. Using reference TRBV9 and TRBJ2-1 for the parts outside the CDR3, the full variable domain is DSGVTQTPKHLITATGQRVTLRCSPRSGDLSVYWYQQSLDQGLQFLIQYYNGEERAKGNILERFSAQQFPDLHSELNLSSLELGDSALYFCASSPRTASSYNEQFFGPGTRLTVL.

The chain carries TRBV19 and TRBJ2-5; 11 bases map to TRBD2. CDR3 length: 14 residues. Trimming at V came to 4 bases and at J to 4 bases, leaving 2 bases not matched to a gene. Germline assignment: CDR1 LNHDA and CDR2 SQIVND (reference sequence). The CDR3 coding sequence is TGTGCCAGTAGTAAAACTAGCGGGAGAGAGACCCAGTACTTC. Translating it yields CASSKTSGRETQYF.

The chain is built from TRBV7-8 and TRBJ2-5, with 8 bases fitting TRBD1. The CDR3 contains 18 residues. The trim removed 1 base at V and 4 bases at J, leaving 14 bases unmatched. The germline V gene encodes CDR1 SGHVS and CDR2 FQNEAQ. The CDR3 coding sequence is TGTGCCAGCAGCTTAGACGGCGGTCAGGGGGCAGTCGGAGAGACCCAGTACTTC. Translated, it gives CASSLDGGQGAVGETQYF.

The V gene is TRBV7-9, the J gene TRBJ2-2, with a weak D call TRBD1 (6 bases). Trimming cost V 6 bases and J 3 bases, with 14 bases left between them. This CDR3 spans 15 amino acids. Germline V gene data show CDR1 as SEHNR and CDR2 as FQNEAQ (reference sequence). The CDR3, as DNA: TGTGCCAGCAGACGGACAGAAACGGACACCGGGGAGCTGTTTTTT. This translates into CASRRTETDTGELFF. The whole variable domain, filled in from reference TRBV7-9 and TRBJ2-2, reads DTGVSQNPRHKITKRGQNVTFRCDPISEHNRLYWYRQTLGQGPEFLTYFQNEAQLEKSRLLSDRFSAERPKGSFSTLEIQRTEQGDSAMYLCASRRTETDTGELFFGEGSRLTVL.

The chain recombines TRBV18 with TRBJ2-3, with a weak D call TRBD1 (6 bases). V was cut by 5 bases and J by 2 bases, with 11 bases left in between. The CDR3 has 14 amino acids. CDR1 and CDR2 (germline): KGHSH, LQKENI. CDR3 region: CASSVDRSTDTQYF. CDR3 nucleotides: TGTGCCAGCTCAGTGGACAGATCCACAGATACGCAGTATTTT. The complete variable domain, with remaining parts taken from reference TRBV18 and TRBJ2-3, reads NAGVMQNPRHLVRRRGQEARLRCSPMKGHSHVYWYRQLPEEGLKFMVYLQKENIIDESGMPKERFSAEFPKEGPSILRIQQVVRGDSAAYFCASSVDRSTDTQYFGPGTRLTVL.

The chain joins TRBV28 to TRBJ1-4; 7 bases line up with TRBD1. This CDR3 region has 14 residues. CDR1 and CDR2 (germline): MDHEN, SYDVKM. V shed 2 bases and J 6 bases; nucleotides not matched to a gene: 3. In nucleotides, the CDR3 is TGTGCCAGCAGTTTACAGGGGGTAGATGAAAAACTGTTTTTT. Its protein product is CASSLQGVDEKLFF.

The chain uses TRBV4-3 and TRBJ2-1; no clear D gene. CDR1 and CDR2 (germline): LGHNA, YSLEER. V lost 0 bases and J lost 4, with 19 bases in between. CDR3 size: 18 residues. This chain's CDR3 is CASSQDLPRGQRYNEQFF. CDR3 bases: TGCGCCAGCAGCCAAGATCTCCCCCGCGGTCAGAGGTACAATGAGCAGTTCTTC.

The V gene is TRBV6-1, the J gene TRBJ1-1; TRBD1 agrees at 10 bases. V lost 10 bases and J lost 5; bases outside the gene matches: 7. Germline CDR1 is MNHNS and CDR2 is SASEGT. CDR3 length equals 13 residues. CDR3 nucleotide sequence: TGTGCCAACCGACAGGGGGCGGGAACTGAAGCTTTCTTT. Its protein is CANRQGAGTEAFF.